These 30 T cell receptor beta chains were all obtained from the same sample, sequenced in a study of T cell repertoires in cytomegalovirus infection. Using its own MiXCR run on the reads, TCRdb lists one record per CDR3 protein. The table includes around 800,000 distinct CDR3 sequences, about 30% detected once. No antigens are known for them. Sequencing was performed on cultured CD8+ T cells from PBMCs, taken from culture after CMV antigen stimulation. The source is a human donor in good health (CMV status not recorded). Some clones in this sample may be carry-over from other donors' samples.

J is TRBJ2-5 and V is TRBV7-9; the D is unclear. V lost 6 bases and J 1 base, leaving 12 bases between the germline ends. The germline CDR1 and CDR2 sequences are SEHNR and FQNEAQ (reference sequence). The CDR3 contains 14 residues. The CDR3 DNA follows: TGTGCCAGCAGTACCGCAGGCCTCCAAGAGACCCAGTACTTC. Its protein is CASSTAGLQETQYF.

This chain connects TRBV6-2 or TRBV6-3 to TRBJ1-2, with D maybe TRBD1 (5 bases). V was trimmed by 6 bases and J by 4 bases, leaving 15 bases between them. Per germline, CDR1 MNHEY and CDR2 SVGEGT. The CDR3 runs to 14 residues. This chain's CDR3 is CASSPRGSSYGYTF. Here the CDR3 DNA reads TGTGCCAGCAGCCCGCGGGGGAGTTCCTATGGCTACACCTTC.

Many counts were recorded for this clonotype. In nucleotides, the CDR3 is TGTGCCAGCAGCTCGGGGAGTCCCCGGGACCTAGAGCAGTTCTTC. Amino acids: CASSSGSPRDLEQFF. The chain has TRBV7-8 and TRBJ2-1; the D gene could be TRBD1 or TRBD2 (5 bases each). This CDR3 has 15 amino acids. Trimming took 4 bases from V and 10 from J, leaving 20 bases between them. CDR1 is SGHVS, CDR2 FQNEAQ, per germline.

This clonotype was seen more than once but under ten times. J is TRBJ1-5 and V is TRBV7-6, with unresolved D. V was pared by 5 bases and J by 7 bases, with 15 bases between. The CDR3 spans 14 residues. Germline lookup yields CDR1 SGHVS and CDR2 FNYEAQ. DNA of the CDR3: TGTGCCAGCAGCCCTCTCTCTGGGAAACAGCCCCAGCATTTT. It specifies CASSPLSGKQPQHF. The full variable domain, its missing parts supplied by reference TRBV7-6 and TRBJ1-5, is GAGVSQSPRYKVTKRGQDVALRCDPISGHVSLYWYRQALGQGPEFLTYFNYEAQQDKSGLPNDRFSAERPEGSISTLTIQRTEQRDSAMYRCASSPLSGKQPQHFGDGTRLSIL.

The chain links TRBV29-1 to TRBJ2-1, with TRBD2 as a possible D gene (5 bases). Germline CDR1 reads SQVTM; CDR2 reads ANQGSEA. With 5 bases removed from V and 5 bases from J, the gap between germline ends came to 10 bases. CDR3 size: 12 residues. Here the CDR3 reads CSVSGSDNEQFF. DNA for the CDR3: TGCAGCGTTTCGGGGTCCGACAATGAGCAGTTCTTC.

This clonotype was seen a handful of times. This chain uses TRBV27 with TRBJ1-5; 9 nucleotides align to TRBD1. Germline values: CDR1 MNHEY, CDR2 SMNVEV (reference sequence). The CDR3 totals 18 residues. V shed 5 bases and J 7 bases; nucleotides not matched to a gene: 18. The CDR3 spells CASSPTGTGNRLRQPQHF. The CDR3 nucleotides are TGTGCCAGCAGTCCAACCGGGACAGGGAACAGGTTAAGACAGCCCCAGCATTTT.

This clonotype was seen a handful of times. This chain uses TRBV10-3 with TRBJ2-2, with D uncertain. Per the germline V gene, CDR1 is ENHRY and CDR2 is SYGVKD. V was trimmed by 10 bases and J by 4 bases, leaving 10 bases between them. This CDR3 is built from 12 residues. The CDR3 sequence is CATLGSTGELFF. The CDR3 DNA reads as TGTGCCACCCTCGGAAGCACCGGGGAGCTGTTTTTT.

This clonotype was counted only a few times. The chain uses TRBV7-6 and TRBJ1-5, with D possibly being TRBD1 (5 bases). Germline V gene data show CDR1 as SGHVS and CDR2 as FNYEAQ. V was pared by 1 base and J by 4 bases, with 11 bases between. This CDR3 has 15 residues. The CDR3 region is CASSLVGDGNQPQHF. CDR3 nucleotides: TGTGCCAGCAGCTTAGTGGGGGACGGAAATCAGCCCCAGCATTTT.

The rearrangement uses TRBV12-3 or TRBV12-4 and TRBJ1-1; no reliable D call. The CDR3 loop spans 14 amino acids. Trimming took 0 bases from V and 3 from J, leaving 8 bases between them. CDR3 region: CASSLAGIYTEAFF. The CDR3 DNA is TGTGCCAGCAGTTTAGCCGGTATTTACACTGAAGCTTTCTTT.

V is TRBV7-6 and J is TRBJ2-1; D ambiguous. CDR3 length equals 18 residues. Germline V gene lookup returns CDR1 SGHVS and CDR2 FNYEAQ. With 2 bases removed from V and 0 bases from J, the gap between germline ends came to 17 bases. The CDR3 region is CASSLLVKADSSYNEQFF. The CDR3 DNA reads TGTGCCAGCAGCTTACTAGTTAAGGCAGATAGCTCCTACAATGAGCAGTTCTTC. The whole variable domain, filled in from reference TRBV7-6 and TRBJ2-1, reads GAGVSQSPRYKVTKRGQDVALRCDPISGHVSLYWYRQALGQGPEFLTYFNYEAQQDKSGLPNDRFSAERPEGSISTLTIQRTEQRDSAMYRCASSLLVKADSSYNEQFFGPGTRLTVL.

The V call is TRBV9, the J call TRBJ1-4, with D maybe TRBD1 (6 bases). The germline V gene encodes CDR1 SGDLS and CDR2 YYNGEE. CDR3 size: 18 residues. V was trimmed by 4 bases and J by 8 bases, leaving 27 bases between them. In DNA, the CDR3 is TGTGCCAGCAGCCTCAGTTCCAGGGGCGGATGGGAACGGGAAAAACTGTTTTTT. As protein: CASSLSSRGGWEREKLFF.

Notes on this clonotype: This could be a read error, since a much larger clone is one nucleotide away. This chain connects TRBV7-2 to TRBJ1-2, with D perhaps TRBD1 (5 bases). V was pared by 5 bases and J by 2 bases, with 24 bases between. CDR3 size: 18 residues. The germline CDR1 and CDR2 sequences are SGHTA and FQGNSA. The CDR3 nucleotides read TGTGCCAGCAGCCGACTGGATTTAAAACAGGAAATAAACTATGGCTACACCTTC. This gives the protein CASSRLDLKQEINYGYTF.

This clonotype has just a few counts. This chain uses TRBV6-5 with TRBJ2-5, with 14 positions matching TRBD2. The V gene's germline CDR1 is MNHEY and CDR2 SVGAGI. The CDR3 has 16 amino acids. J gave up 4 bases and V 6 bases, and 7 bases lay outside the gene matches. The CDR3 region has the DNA TGTGCCAGCAGATATTCCGGGACTAGCGGGGGAGAGACCCAGTACTTC. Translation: CASRYSGTSGGETQYF.

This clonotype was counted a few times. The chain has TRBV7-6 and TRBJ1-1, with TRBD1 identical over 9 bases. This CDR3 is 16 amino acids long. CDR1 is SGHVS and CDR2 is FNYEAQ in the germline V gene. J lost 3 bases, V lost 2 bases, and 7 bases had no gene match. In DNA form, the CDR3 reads TGTGCCAGCAGCTTAACAGGGGGCGGGCGGCACACTGAAGCTTTCTTT. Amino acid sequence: CASSLTGGGRHTEAFF.

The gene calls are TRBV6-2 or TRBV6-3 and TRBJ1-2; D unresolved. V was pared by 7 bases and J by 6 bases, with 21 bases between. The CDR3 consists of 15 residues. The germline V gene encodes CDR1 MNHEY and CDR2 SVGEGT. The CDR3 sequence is CASTSEARGVHGYTF. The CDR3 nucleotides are TGTGCCAGCACCTCGGAGGCGAGAGGAGTCCATGGCTACACCTTC.

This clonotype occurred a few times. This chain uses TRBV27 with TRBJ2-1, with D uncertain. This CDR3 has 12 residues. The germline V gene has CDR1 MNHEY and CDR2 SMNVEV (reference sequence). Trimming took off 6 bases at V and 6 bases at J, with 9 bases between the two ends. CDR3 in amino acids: CASSSGPNEQFF. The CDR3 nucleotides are TGTGCCAGCAGCTCCGGGCCCAATGAGCAGTTCTTC.

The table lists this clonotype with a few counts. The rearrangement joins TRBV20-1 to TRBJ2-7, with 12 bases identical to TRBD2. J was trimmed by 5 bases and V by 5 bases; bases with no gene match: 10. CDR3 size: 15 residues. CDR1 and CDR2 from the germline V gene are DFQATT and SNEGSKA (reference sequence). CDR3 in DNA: TGCAGTGCTCGGCCTCTAGCGGGGGGGCTGCACGAGCAGTACGTC. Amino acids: CSARPLAGGLHEQYV.

Here the CDR3 DNA reads TGTGCCAGCAGTTTATTTCCAGCAGGGGGCAGGGAGACCCAGTACTTC. It yields the protein CASSLFPAGGRETQYF. The chain employs TRBV27 and TRBJ2-5; 8 bases fit TRBD1. Germline V gives CDR1 MNHEY, CDR2 SMNVEV (reference sequence). The CDR3 covers 16 residues. V was clipped by 1 base and J by 5 bases; unmatched bases: 9.

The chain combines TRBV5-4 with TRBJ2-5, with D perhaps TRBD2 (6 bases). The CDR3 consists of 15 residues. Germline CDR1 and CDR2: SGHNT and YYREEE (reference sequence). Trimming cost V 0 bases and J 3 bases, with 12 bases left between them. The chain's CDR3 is CASSLGWGVEETQYF. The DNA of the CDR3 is TGTGCCAGCAGCTTGGGGTGGGGGGTCGAAGAGACCCAGTACTTC.

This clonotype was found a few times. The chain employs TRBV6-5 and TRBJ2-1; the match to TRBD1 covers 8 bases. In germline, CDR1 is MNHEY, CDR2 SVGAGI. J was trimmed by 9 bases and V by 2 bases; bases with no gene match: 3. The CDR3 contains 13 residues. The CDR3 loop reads CASSYLQGAEQFF. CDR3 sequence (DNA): TGTGCCAGCAGTTACCTTCAGGGGGCTGAGCAGTTCTTC.

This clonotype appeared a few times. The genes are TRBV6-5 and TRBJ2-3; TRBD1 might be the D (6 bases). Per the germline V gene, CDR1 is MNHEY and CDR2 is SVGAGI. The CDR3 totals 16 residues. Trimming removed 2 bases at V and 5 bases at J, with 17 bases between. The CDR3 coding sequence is TGTGCCAGCAGTTACGGGGGCACAGGGATGTTAGATACGCAGTATTTT. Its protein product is CASSYGGTGMLDTQYF.

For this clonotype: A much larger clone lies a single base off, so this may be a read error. CDR3 DNA: TGTTCCAGCCCCCCCGGGGGGGGAGAAGAGACCCAGTACTTC. Amino acid sequence: CSSPPGGGEETQYF. The J gene is TRBJ2-5, the V gene TRBV7-2; 8 nucleotides agree with TRBD2. The germline V gene encodes CDR1 SGHTA and CDR2 FQGNSA. The CDR3 runs to 14 residues.

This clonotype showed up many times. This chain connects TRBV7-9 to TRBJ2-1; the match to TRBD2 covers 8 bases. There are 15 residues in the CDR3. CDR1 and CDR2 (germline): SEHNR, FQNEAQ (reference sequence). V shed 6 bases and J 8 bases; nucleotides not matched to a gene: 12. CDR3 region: CASRGSGGANHEQFF. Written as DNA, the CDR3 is TGTGCCAGCAGAGGATCCGGGGGGGCCAATCATGAGCAGTTCTTC.

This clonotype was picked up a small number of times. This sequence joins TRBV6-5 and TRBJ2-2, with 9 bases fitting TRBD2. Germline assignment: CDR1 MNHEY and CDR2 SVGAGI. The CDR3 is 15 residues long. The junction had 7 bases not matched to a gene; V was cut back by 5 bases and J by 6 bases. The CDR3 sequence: CASSPGLASSGELFF. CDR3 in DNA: TGTGCCAGCAGTCCGGGACTAGCTTCTTCCGGGGAGCTGTTTTTT.

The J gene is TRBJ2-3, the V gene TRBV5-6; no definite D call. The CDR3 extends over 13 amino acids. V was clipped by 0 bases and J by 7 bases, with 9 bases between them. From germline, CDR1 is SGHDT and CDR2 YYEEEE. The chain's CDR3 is CASSLEISYTQYF. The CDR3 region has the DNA TGTGCCAGCAGCTTGGAAATCAGTTATACGCAGTATTTT.

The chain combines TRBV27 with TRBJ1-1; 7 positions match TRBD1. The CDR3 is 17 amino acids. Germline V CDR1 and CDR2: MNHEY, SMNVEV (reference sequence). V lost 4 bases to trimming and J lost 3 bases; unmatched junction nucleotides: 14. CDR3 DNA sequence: TGTGCCAGCAGTTCGCATAATCTCGGGACAGACGACACTGAAGCTTTCTTT. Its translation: CASSSHNLGTDDTEAFF.

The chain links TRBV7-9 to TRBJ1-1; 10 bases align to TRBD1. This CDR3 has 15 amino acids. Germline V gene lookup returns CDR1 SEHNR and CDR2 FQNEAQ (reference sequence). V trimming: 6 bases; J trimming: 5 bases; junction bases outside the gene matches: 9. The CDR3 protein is CASRADRGRRTEAFF. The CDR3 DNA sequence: TGTGCCAGCAGAGCAGACAGGGGGCGAAGGACTGAAGCTTTCTTT.

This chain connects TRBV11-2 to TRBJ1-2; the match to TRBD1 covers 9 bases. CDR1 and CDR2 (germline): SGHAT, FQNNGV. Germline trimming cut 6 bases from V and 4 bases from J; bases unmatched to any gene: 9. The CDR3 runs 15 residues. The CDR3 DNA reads TGTGCCAGCAGTTCTACAGGGGGCCTAGGCTATGGCTACACCTTC. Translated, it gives CASSSTGGLGYGYTF.

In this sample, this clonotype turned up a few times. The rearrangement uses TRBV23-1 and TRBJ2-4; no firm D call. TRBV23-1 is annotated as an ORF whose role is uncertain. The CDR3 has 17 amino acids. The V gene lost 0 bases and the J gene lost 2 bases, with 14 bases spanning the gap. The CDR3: CASSQSKDALSKNIQYF. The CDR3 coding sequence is TGCGCCAGCAGTCAATCAAAGGACGCCCTCTCCAAAAACATTCAGTACTTC.

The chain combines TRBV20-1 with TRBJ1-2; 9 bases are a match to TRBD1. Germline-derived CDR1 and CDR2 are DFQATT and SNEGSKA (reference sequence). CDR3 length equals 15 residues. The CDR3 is CSPRDRDLGTYGYTF. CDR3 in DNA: TGCAGCCCCCGGGACAGGGATTTAGGGACCTATGGCTACACCTTC.